Listed here are 22 T cell receptor beta chains from one sample, sequenced in a study of CD8+ T cells in alopecia areata. cDNA reverse transcribed from extracted RNA served as the sequencing template. Here immunoSEQ multiplex PCR was the method, and the copy in TCRdb shows in-frame clones only, minus some. The table lists around 190,000 clones, 55% to 70% of them singletons. Treatment reported: oral pan-JAK inhibitor, 5-10 mg twice daily. Specimen: CD4+ T cells sorted from blood, collected at week 4, from a patient treated with tofacitinib. These receptors were obtained from a human donor with alopecia areata.

This clone came up a few times. V usage is TRBV4-1 and J usage is TRBJ1-1; 10 bases align to TRBD1. The CDR3 length is 18 residues. The germline gives CDR1 MGHRA, CDR2 YSYEKL. V trimming: 0 bases; J trimming: 6 bases; junction bases outside the gene matches: 13. Here the CDR3 reads CASSQDSLRTGGDPEAFF. The CDR3 bases are TGCGCCAGCAGCCAAGACAGCCTCCGGACAGGGGGTGATCCTGAAGCTTTCTTT.

This rearrangement joins TRBV4-1 to TRBJ2-7; 10 nucleotides line up with TRBD2. Germline values: CDR1 MGHRA, CDR2 YSYEKL. The junction had 10 bases not matched to a gene; V was cut back by 6 bases and J by 2 bases. The CDR3 spans 16 residues. The CDR3 nucleotides read TGCGCCAGCAGTTCCAGCGGGGGGGCTTCTGCCTACGAGCAGTACTTC. Residues: CASSSSGGASAYEQYF.

The sample holds a few counts of this clone. The rearrangement links TRBV9 to TRBJ2-1, with 12 bases matching TRBD2. The CDR3 consists of 15 residues. Germline V gene lookup returns CDR1 SGDLS and CDR2 YYNGEE. Unmatched junction bases numbered 7, after V lost 5 bases and J lost 7 bases. CDR3 amino acids: CASSTSGGLANEQFF. The CDR3 DNA reads TGTGCCAGCAGTACTAGCGGGGGGCTGGCGAATGAGCAGTTCTTC.

This chain links TRBV4-2 with TRBJ2-1, with TRBD2 matching over 10 bases. CDR1 and CDR2 from the germline V gene are LGHNA and YNFKEQ. The CDR3 covers 15 residues. After removal of 3 bases from V and 7 bases from J, the junction contained 6 bases not matched to a gene. CDR3 DNA sequence: TGTGCCAGCAGCCATACTAGCGGGGTTAATAATGAGCAGTTCTTC. Translating it yields CASSHTSGVNNEQFF.

This clone was found a few times. The V call is TRBV14, the J call TRBJ2-7, with a tentative D call TRBD1 (6 bases). Trimming took off 3 bases at V and 6 bases at J, with 18 bases between the two ends. This CDR3 comprises 15 residues. CDR1 is SGHDN and CDR2 is FVKESK in the germline V gene. The CDR3 region is CASSHLQGSVSEQYF. In DNA form, the CDR3 reads TGTGCCAGCAGCCACCTACAGGGATCAGTAAGCGAGCAGTACTTC.

This clone has just one count. The chain combines TRBV6-5 with TRBJ2-7; 10 bases map to TRBD1. Germline CDR1 MNHEY, CDR2 SVGAGI. Trimming took 6 bases from V and 4 from J; bases not matched to a gene: 9. CDR3 length: 15 amino acids. The CDR3 bases are TGTGCCAGCAGAAAGGAGCCGGACAGGGGGTACGAGCAGTACTTC. This codes for CASRKEPDRGYEQYF.

This sequence joins TRBV5-4 and TRBJ2-7, with 8 bases aligning to TRBD2. The V segment lost 4 bases and the J segment 2 bases; nucleotides outside the gene matches: 8. The CDR3 is 15 residues long. Germline V gene sequence: CDR1 SGHNT, CDR2 YYREEE (reference sequence). The CDR3 is CASSPGGQGPYEQYF. The CDR3 DNA reads as TGTGCCAGCAGCCCGGGGGGGCAGGGGCCCTACGAGCAGTACTTC.

The gene calls are TRBV5-1 and TRBJ2-3; 9 nucleotides agree with TRBD2. The germline V gene encodes CDR1 SGHRS and CDR2 YFSETQ. The CDR3 is made up of 15 amino acids. J was trimmed by 2 bases and V by 3 bases; bases with no gene match: 4. The CDR3 loop reads CASSYLAGATDTQYF. In DNA, the CDR3 is TGCGCCAGCAGCTACTTAGCGGGGGCCACAGATACGCAGTATTTT.

V is TRBV7-2 and J is TRBJ2-1, with 12 nucleotides matching TRBD2. The CDR3 spans 17 residues. V lost 5 bases and J lost 7; bases outside the gene matches: 12. Germline-derived CDR1 and CDR2 are SGHTA and FQGNSA. CDR3 in DNA: TGTGCCAGCAGCCCCCAGGCTTCTAGCGGGGGGGCGAATGAGCAGTTCTTC. This sequence encodes CASSPQASSGGANEQFF.

This chain connects TRBV29-1 to TRBJ2-1, with D unclear. This CDR3 is 14 amino acids long. Trimming pared 6 bases from V and 1 base from J, leaving 13 bases between. Germline CDR1 is SQVTM and CDR2 is ANQGSEA. The CDR3 reads CSVIWMGSYNEQFF. CDR3 nucleotide sequence: TGCAGCGTCATATGGATGGGGTCCTACAATGAGCAGTTCTTC.

This clone was seen a handful of times. The genes are TRBV9 and TRBJ2-4; TRBD1 is a possible D gene (6 bases). Trimming left V 4 bases short and J 1 base short, with 18 bases between. The CDR3 is made up of 17 amino acids. The V gene's germline CDR1 is SGDLS and CDR2 YYNGEE. The CDR3 loop reads CASSSSPGDSAKNIQYF. The CDR3 nucleotides are TGTGCCAGCAGCTCTTCACCAGGGGATTCGGCCAAAAACATTCAGTACTTC.

The genes are TRBV12-5 and TRBJ2-1; unclear D gene. This CDR3 is built from 14 residues. Trimming removed 1 base from V and 4 bases from J, with 8 bases in between. Germline V CDR1 and CDR2: LGHNT, FRNRAP. CDR3 DNA sequence: TGTGCTAGTGGTTTGGGAGTAGGATACAATGAGCAGTTCTTC. Protein: CASGLGVGYNEQFF.

This clone was detected only a few times. The chain recombines TRBV10-3 with TRBJ2-7; D may be TRBD1 (6 bases). The germline V gene has CDR1 ENHRY and CDR2 SYGVKD. Trimming shortened V by 8 bases and J by 0 bases, and 17 bases separated the two germline ends. This CDR3 has 15 residues. DNA of the CDR3: TGTGCCATCGCGGAGACAGGTGACCTCTCCTACGAGCAGTACTTC. This encodes CAIAETGDLSYEQYF.

The V gene is TRBV18, the J gene TRBJ2-2; the D gene is possibly TRBD1 (6 bases). The CDR3 is made up of 15 amino acids. Germline V gene lookup returns CDR1 KGHSH and CDR2 LQKENI. V was shortened by 4 bases and J by 3 bases, with 12 bases between the two germline ends. The CDR3 DNA reads TGTGCCAGCTCACTACAGGGTGCGGACACCGGGGAGCTGTTTTTT. This translates into CASSLQGADTGELFF.

This clone has a single count. CDR3 residues: CASSSGPANYGYTF. CDR3 bases: TGTGCCAGCAGCTCAGGACCGGCTAACTATGGCTACACCTTC. The V and J genes are TRBV7-3 and TRBJ1-2; unclear D gene. CDR1 is SGHTA and CDR2 is FQGTGA in the germline V gene. Trimming cost V 4 bases and J 0 bases, with 9 bases left between them. The CDR3 totals 14 residues.

The CDR3 DNA is TGTGCCAGCAGCTTAAAGGGTGGAACTGAAGCTTTCTTT. Its translation: CASSLKGGTEAFF. The V call is TRBV11-2, the J call TRBJ1-1; no reliable D call. Germline V gene data show CDR1 as SGHAT and CDR2 as FQNNGV. Trimming removed 2 bases at V and 5 bases at J, with 9 bases between. CDR3 size: 13 residues. The whole variable domain, remainder taken from reference TRBV11-2 and TRBJ1-1, is EAGVAQSPRYKIIEKRQSVAFWCNPISGHATLYWYQQILGQGPKLLIQFQNNGVVDDSQLPKDRFSAERLKGVDSTLKIQPAKLEDSAVYLCASSLKGGTEAFFGQGTRLTVV.

J is TRBJ2-7 and V is TRBV7-2; perhaps TRBD1 as D (5 bases). Deletions cut 8 bases from V and 8 bases from J, with 13 bases between. This CDR3 is 11 amino acids long. The V gene's germline CDR1 is SGHTA and CDR2 FQGNSA. In DNA form, the CDR3 reads TGTGCCAGCCAAACAGGTTTTAAGCAGTACTTC. Its protein is CASQTGFKQYF.

The V and J genes are TRBV29-1 and TRBJ1-4; D ambiguous. The germline V gene has CDR1 SQVTM and CDR2 ANQGSEA. The CDR3 has 11 amino acids. The V gene lost 4 bases and the J gene lost 8 bases, with 8 bases spanning the gap. CDR3 sequence: CSVGEKEKLFF. CDR3 in DNA: TGCAGCGTTGGGGAAAAGGAAAAACTGTTTTTT.

V and J are TRBV5-1 and TRBJ1-1, with D hard to call. The V end was cut by 1 base, the J end by 2 bases, with 12 bases between. The CDR3 contains 15 residues. The V gene's germline CDR1 is SGHRS and CDR2 YFSETQ. DNA for the CDR3: TGCGCCAGCAGCTTGAACAGCGGCCTTAACACTGAAGCTTTCTTT. Amino acid sequence: CASSLNSGLNTEAFF.

This clone came up a few times. The rearrangement uses TRBV7-2 and TRBJ2-5, with 12 nucleotides matching TRBD2. Germline trimming cut 1 base from V and 5 bases from J; bases unmatched to any gene: 5. From germline, CDR1 is SGHTA and CDR2 FQGNSA. The CDR3 consists of 16 residues. Here the CDR3 reads CASSLGTSGVGETQYF. In DNA, the CDR3 is TGTGCCAGCAGCTTAGGGACTAGCGGGGTAGGGGAGACCCAGTACTTC.

This clone came up once. The chain carries TRBV28 and TRBJ1-1, with D perhaps TRBD1 (6 bases). V shed 3 bases and J shed 0 bases, with 14 bases lying between them. This CDR3 spans 16 amino acids. CDR1 and CDR2 from the germline V gene are MDHEN and SYDVKM. This CDR3 reads CASSFPRGAMNTEAFF. CDR3 nucleotides: TGTGCCAGCAGTTTTCCCAGGGGCGCCATGAACACTGAAGCTTTCTTT.

This chain uses TRBV4-1 with TRBJ1-2; D is unresolved. The length of the CDR3 is 12 residues. Germline CDR1 MGHRA, CDR2 YSYEKL. V was trimmed by 4 bases and J by 4 bases, leaving 7 bases between them. The CDR3: CASSREGYGYTF. The CDR3 bases are TGCGCCAGCAGCCGGGAGGGCTATGGCTACACCTTC.